Listed here are 25 T cell receptor beta chains from one sample, sequenced in a study of T-cell memory formation after mild COVID-19. MiXCR, run by TCRdb on the 5' RACE reads, gives a single entry per CDR3 protein. The sample contains around 150,000 distinct CDR3 sequences, approximately 10% of which appear only once. Material for sequencing was PBMCs or a T cell subset sorted from them (not recorded which). The receptors were sampled from a man between 18 and 29 years old who had mild COVID-19 (a few samples of this study predate the infection). Cell type and time point are not known.

The rearrangement uses TRBV4-3 and TRBJ2-5; weak D call: TRBD2 (6 bases). The CDR3 has 14 amino acids. Germline CDR1 reads LGHNA; CDR2 reads YSLEER. Trimming removed 4 bases from V and 4 bases from J, with 13 bases in between. The CDR3 DNA sequence: TGCGCCAGCAGCCGGGCGACTAGGGGAGAGACCCAGTACTTC. It is translated as CASSRATRGETQYF.

This clonotype was seen a handful of times. V is TRBV7-8 and J is TRBJ2-3; TRBD2 agrees at 9 bases. The CDR3 consists of 16 residues. Germline lookup yields CDR1 SGHVS and CDR2 FQNEAQ. Trimming took 3 bases from V and 6 from J; bases not matched to a gene: 10. DNA for the CDR3: TGTGCCAGCAGCTTCCCATGGGAGCGGGGGGTCGATACGCAGTATTTT. Translating gives CASSFPWERGVDTQYF.

V gene TRBV4-2 combines with J gene TRBJ2-1; 11 nucleotides align to TRBD2. Germline CDR1 is LGHNA and CDR2 is YNFKEQ. The CDR3 is made up of 16 amino acids. The J segment lost 7 bases and the V segment lost 3 bases, leaving 8 bases of the junction unmatched. The CDR3 coding sequence is TGTGCCAGCAGCCAGGCCGGGACTAGCGGACTAAATGAGCAGTTCTTC. It codes for CASSQAGTSGLNEQFF.

At least ten counts were recorded for this clonotype. The V and J genes are TRBV5-4 and TRBJ2-5, with 9 bases identical to TRBD2. Germline CDR1 and CDR2: SGHNT and YYREEE (reference sequence). CDR3 length equals 15 residues. With 2 bases clipped from V and 2 bases from J, the junction kept 4 bases outside the gene matches. CDR3 sequence: CASSLPSGIQETQYF. CDR3 sequence (DNA): TGTGCCAGCAGCTTACCTAGCGGGATTCAAGAGACCCAGTACTTC.

This rearrangement joins TRBV4-3 to TRBJ2-5, with 9 bases identical to TRBD2. The J segment lost 5 bases and the V segment lost 3 bases, leaving 10 bases of the junction unmatched. Per the germline V gene, CDR1 is LGHNA and CDR2 is YSLEER. This CDR3 has 16 amino acids. The CDR3 DNA sequence: TGCGCCAGCAGCCACGCCATAGCGGGGGCTCGGGAGACCCAGTACTTC. It is translated as CASSHAIAGARETQYF.

The rearrangement links TRBV10-2 to TRBJ1-6; D is possibly TRBD1 (6 bases). Trimming took off 7 bases at V and 8 bases at J, with 15 bases between the two ends. CDR3 size: 14 residues. Germline assignment: CDR1 WSHSY and CDR2 SAAADI. The CDR3 DNA is TGCGCCAGCAAGTTCTTCAGGGGCGATTCACCCCTCCACTTT. It codes for CASKFFRGDSPLHF.

This clonotype was detected only a few times. The V and J genes are TRBV12-3 or TRBV12-4 and TRBJ2-1, with D possibly being TRBD2 (6 bases). The CDR3 totals 15 residues. The germline V and J ends were trimmed by 6 bases and 4 bases, with 16 bases remaining between them. Written as DNA, the CDR3 is TGTGCCAGCAGCCGCTCCTCCGGGACTTACAATGAGCAGTTCTTC. It is translated as CASSRSSGTYNEQFF.

The chain employs TRBV6-1 and TRBJ1-5; 10 bases line up with TRBD1. Germline lookup yields CDR1 MNHNS and CDR2 SASEGT. V dropped 4 bases and J dropped 3; count of bases not matched to a gene: 3. This CDR3 region has 15 residues. The CDR3 coding sequence is TGTGCCAGCAGTGGGGGACAGGGGTACAATCAGCCCCAGCATTTT. Translation gives CASSGGQGYNQPQHF.

This clonotype was seen only a few times. The V gene is TRBV4-2, the J gene TRBJ2-3; 9 nucleotides line up with TRBD2. The CDR3 has 16 residues. Per germline, CDR1 LGHNA and CDR2 YNFKEQ. V dropped 4 bases and J dropped 4; count of bases not matched to a gene: 9. The CDR3 region has the DNA TGTGCCAGCAGCCCTGTCTTTAGCGGGGGCGCAGATACGCAGTATTTT. Residues: CASSPVFSGGADTQYF.

This clonotype was seen repeatedly, ten times or more. The V gene is TRBV29-1, the J gene TRBJ2-1, with TRBD2 matching over 9 bases. CDR1 and CDR2 from the germline V gene are SQVTM and ANQGSEA. CDR3 size: 14 residues. J lost 4 bases, V lost 4 bases, and 5 bases had no gene match. The CDR3 sequence: CSVVRGGPYNEQFF. The CDR3 coding sequence is TGCAGCGTTGTGCGGGGGGGCCCGTACAATGAGCAGTTCTTC.

This clonotype was counted at least ten times. The V and J genes are TRBV5-1 and TRBJ2-5; D is possibly TRBD2 (6 bases). The CDR3 is made up of 13 amino acids. Germline CDR1 reads SGHRS; CDR2 reads YFSETQ. V lost 7 bases, J lost 4 bases, and 14 bases lay in between. The DNA of the CDR3 is TGCGCCAGCGCGCGGGGACTCTCAGAGACCCAGTACTTC. Protein sequence: CASARGLSETQYF.

The chain combines TRBV4-3 with TRBJ2-7; no definite D call. In germline, CDR1 is LGHNA, CDR2 YSLEER. The V end lost 4 bases, the J end lost 2 bases, and 9 bases lay between the germline ends. This CDR3 contains 13 residues. The CDR3 region has the DNA TGCGCCAGCAGCCGAGGCGAGACCTACGAGCAGTACTTC. Its protein product is CASSRGETYEQYF.

The CDR3 DNA reads as TGTGCCAGCAGCTTAGACAAGACCTCTCGGAGAGAGACCCAGTACTTC. It codes for CASSLDKTSRRETQYF. J is TRBJ2-5 and V is TRBV7-9; D ambiguous. Trimming cost V 1 base and J 4 bases, with 16 bases left between them. From germline, CDR1 is SEHNR and CDR2 FQNEAQ (reference sequence). The CDR3 length is 16 residues. Supplemented by reference TRBV7-9 and TRBJ2-5, the full variable domain reads DTGVSQNPRHKITKRGQNVTFRCDPISEHNRLYWYRQTLGQGPEFLTYFQNEAQLEKSRLLSDRFSAERPKGSFSTLEIQRTEQGDSAMYLCASSLDKTSRRETQYFGPGTRLLVL.

The chain combines TRBV20-1 with TRBJ2-1; D not certain. This CDR3 region has 12 residues. V lost 1 base, J lost 3 bases, and 4 bases lay in between. CDR1 and CDR2 (germline): DFQATT, SNEGSKA (reference sequence). CDR3 region: CSARVRYNEQFF. DNA of the CDR3: TGCAGTGCTAGAGTCCGCTACAATGAGCAGTTCTTC.

V is TRBV10-3 and J is TRBJ1-2, with D perhaps matching TRBD1 (5 bases). CDR3 length: 14 amino acids. Germline V lookup: CDR1 ENHRY, CDR2 SYGVKD. Trimming took off 6 bases at V and 3 bases at J, with 14 bases between the two ends. DNA of the CDR3: TGTGCCATCAGGCCCCCGGGACGGGACTATGGCTACACCTTC. As protein: CAIRPPGRDYGYTF.

This clonotype was counted between two and nine times. The CDR3 loop reads CATSDSHDYFSYNEQFF. CDR3 nucleotide sequence: TGTGCCACCAGTGATTCCCACGACTATTTCTCTTACAATGAGCAGTTCTTC. The genes are TRBV24-1 and TRBJ2-1, with D perhaps TRBD2 (5 bases). Germline V gene sequence: CDR1 KGHDR, CDR2 SFDVKD. The CDR3 is made up of 17 amino acids. Trimming removed 2 bases from V and 4 bases from J, with 17 bases in between.

This clonotype appeared many times. The rearrangement uses TRBV7-2 and TRBJ1-3; D gene uncertain. Trimming removed 1 base at V and 5 bases at J, with 3 bases between. The CDR3 totals 12 residues. Germline CDR1 and CDR2: SGHTA and FQGNSA. The CDR3 spells CASSLDRNTIYF. As DNA, the CDR3 is TGTGCCAGCAGCTTAGATAGAAACACCATATATTTT.

This chain connects TRBV28 to TRBJ2-4, with D unresolved. Germline-derived CDR1 and CDR2 are MDHEN and SYDVKM. CDR3 length equals 16 residues. The V end was cut by 5 bases, the J end by 0 bases, with 14 bases between. CDR3 region: CASSPEDQIAKNIQYF. The CDR3 region has the DNA TGTGCCAGCAGTCCTGAAGACCAAATAGCCAAAAACATTCAGTACTTC.

This clonotype turned up a few times. The rearrangement links TRBV10-3 to TRBJ1-2; no firm D call. The V end was cut by 0 bases, the J end by 5 bases, with 13 bases between. Germline lookup yields CDR1 ENHRY and CDR2 SYGVKD. CDR3 length equals 15 residues. In nucleotides, the CDR3 is TGTGCCATCAGTGAGTCGGGAGGATGGAGATATGGCTACACCTTC. It yields the protein CAISESGGWRYGYTF.

The chain combines TRBV6-5 with TRBJ1-4, with D hard to call. Trimming removed 6 bases at V and 5 bases at J, with 7 bases between. CDR3 length: 12 amino acids. Germline values: CDR1 MNHEY, CDR2 SVGAGI. The CDR3 DNA reads TGTGCCAGCAGGGATCCCAATGAAAAACTGTTTTTT. The encoded protein is CASRDPNEKLFF.

The V call is TRBV10-2, the J call TRBJ2-1; 9 bases align to TRBD2. The V gene's germline CDR1 is WSHSY and CDR2 SAAADI. The CDR3 spans 13 residues. Unmatched junction bases numbered 3, after V lost 7 bases and J lost 5 bases. The CDR3 loop is CASIIAGDNEQFF. The CDR3 DNA follows: TGCGCCAGCATAATAGCGGGGGACAATGAGCAGTTCTTC.

There are a few counts of this clonotype. The V call is TRBV5-1, the J call TRBJ2-5; weak D call: TRBD2 (6 bases). CDR1 and CDR2 (germline): SGHRS, YFSETQ. The CDR3 totals 13 residues. Deletions cut 4 bases from V and 4 bases from J, with 11 bases between. CDR3 in DNA: TGCGCCAGCAGCCTACGGGAGAGAGAGACCCAGTACTTC. It is translated as CASSLRERETQYF.

This clonotype was observed many times. CDR3 amino acids: CASSWKNPGLAGARGNIQYF. CDR3 sequence (DNA): TGCGCCAGCAGCTGGAAGAATCCGGGACTAGCGGGGGCCCGAGGAAACATTCAGTACTTC. The chain carries TRBV5-1 and TRBJ2-4, with TRBD2 identical over 14 bases. This CDR3 region has 20 residues. Trimming took 3 bases from V and 6 from J; bases not matched to a gene: 17. Germline assignment: CDR1 SGHRS and CDR2 YFSETQ.

V gene TRBV5-6 combines with J gene TRBJ1-2; 8 bases are a match to TRBD1. Germline V gene lookup returns CDR1 SGHDT and CDR2 YYEEEE. There are 12 residues in the CDR3. Losses at the gene ends were 1 base for V and 10 bases for J; bases not matched to a gene: 3. The CDR3 DNA sequence: TGTGCCAGCAGCTTGTCGACAGGGGCCTACACCTTC. It codes for CASSLSTGAYTF.

This clonotype was seen at least ten times. This sequence joins TRBV4-2 and TRBJ2-5; the match to TRBD2 covers 10 bases. The CDR3 runs to 16 residues. Germline CDR1 LGHNA, CDR2 YNFKEQ. The V gene end was trimmed by 2 bases and the J gene end by 5 bases; junction bases not matched to a gene: 8. For the CDR3, the DNA is TGTGCCAGCAGCCAATTGAGCGGGGGGGCCGCCGAGACCCAGTACTTC. As protein: CASSQLSGGAAETQYF.